These 7 T cell receptor beta chains came from one sample sequenced in a study of CD8+CD57+ T cells in acquired aplastic anemia. The template for TCR beta VDJ and CDR3 sequence profiling was genomic DNA. TCRdb re-analysed the reads in MiXCR, keeping a single row per CDR3 protein. This sample has 35,000 to 45,000 distinct CDR3 sequences, with approximately 73% found just once. Input material: sorted CD4+, CD8+, or CD8+CD57+ T cells (not recorded which) from PBMCs. All receptors come from a human donor in good health, serving as a control.

The V and J genes are TRBV11-3 and TRBJ2-1; weak D call: TRBD2 (6 bases). The CDR3 is 12 residues long. Trimming left V 3 bases short and J 10 bases short, with 10 bases between. The germline V gene has CDR1 SGHNT and CDR2 YENEEA. CDR3 in amino acids: CASSFDRGEQFF. Here the CDR3 DNA reads TGTGCCAGCAGCTTCGATCGGGGGGAGCAGTTCTTC.

The chain joins TRBV20-1 to TRBJ1-4, with no clear D. CDR3 size: 13 residues. CDR1 and CDR2 (germline): DFQATT, SNEGSKA (reference sequence). The V end lost 3 bases, the J end lost 7 bases, and 12 bases lay between the germline ends. The DNA for the CDR3 is TGCAGTGCTAGGAAGATGGGAGGTGAAAAACTGTTTTTT. Translated: CSARKMGGEKLFF.

This clonotype is a singleton in its sample. The J gene is TRBJ1-2, the V gene TRBV25-1; D not certain. The CDR3 is 14 residues long. The V end lost 6 bases, the J end lost 4 bases, and 15 bases lay between the germline ends. CDR1 is MGHDK, CDR2 SYGVNS, per germline. The CDR3 coding sequence is TGTGCCAGCAGCCAATCCGTCCCAGGCTATGGCTACACCTTC. Its translation is CASSQSVPGYGYTF.

The V gene is TRBV7-9, the J gene TRBJ1-2; D not resolved. Trimming cost V 7 bases and J 6 bases, with 15 bases left between them. There are 13 residues in the CDR3. Germline CDR1 reads SEHNR; CDR2 reads FQNEAQ (reference sequence). The CDR3 sequence is CASNEWGNDGYTF. CDR3 nucleotide sequence: TGTGCCAGCAATGAGTGGGGAAACGATGGCTACACCTTC.

The chain combines TRBV10-3 with TRBJ1-2; tentative D call: TRBD1 (5 bases). Per germline, CDR1 ENHRY and CDR2 SYGVKD. V lost 11 bases and J 6 bases, leaving 25 bases between the germline ends. The length of the CDR3 is 15 residues. The CDR3 coding sequence is TGTGCCGCACGCCGAAGGGGCAATGAGTTCGATGGCTACACCTTC. This sequence encodes CAARRRGNEFDGYTF.

This clonotype has just a few counts. Here the CDR3 DNA reads TGTGCCAGTTCCAGGCAGGGCTACGAGCAGTACTTC. It encodes CASSRQGYEQYF. The chain carries TRBV19 and TRBJ2-7, with D possibly matching TRBD1 (5 bases). V was pared by 8 bases and J by 3 bases, with 11 bases between. This CDR3 spans 12 amino acids. CDR1 is LNHDA and CDR2 is SQIVND in the germline V gene (reference sequence).

The sample holds one count of this clonotype. The genes are TRBV5-1 and TRBJ1-2, with a tentative D call TRBD1 (5 bases). The CDR3 consists of 14 residues. V lost 1 base and J 0 bases, leaving 7 bases between the germline ends. Germline CDR1 is SGHRS and CDR2 is YFSETQ. The CDR3 DNA is TGCGCCAGCAGCTTGTACAGGACTAACTATGGCTACACCTTC. Its translation is CASSLYRTNYGYTF.